This T cell receptor beta chain was captured in a study of blood T cell repertoires in COVID-19. Study background: The United States, Italy and Spain supplied acute and convalescent COVID-19 samples.

Assay used: immunoSEQ multiplex PCR; TCRdb lists only in-frame clones, some missing. The data hold approximately 360,000 clones, with 88% observed a single time. The participants were between 18 and 89 years old and came from some 23 US areas. Cohorts were based on clinical histories the participants reported. V trimming: 4 bases; J trimming: 0 bases; junction bases outside the gene matches: 16. The germline V gene encodes CDR1 SGHDT and CDR2 YYEEEE. The CDR3 covers 19 residues. The receptor's source is a woman between 25 and 40 years old with acute COVID-19. Sequencing was performed on PBMCs or T cells enriched from blood (not recorded which). The chain links TRBV5-6 to TRBJ2-7; 10 bases map to TRBD2. The CDR3, as DNA: TGTGCCAGCAGCCCCTGGACTAAGCGGGGGGGCCCTAGCTCCTACGAGCAGTACTTC. Translated, it gives CASSPWTKRGGPSSYEQYF.